These 17 T cell receptor beta chains were all obtained from the same sample, sequenced in a study of shared clonotypes between healthy human individuals (dated by TCRdb to 2020 to 2021). Library prep was done by the immunoSEQ multiplex PCR assay. This is the immuneACCESS table as TCRdb keeps it, with only in-frame sequences that have V and J called. A part of the clones is gone; compared with another copy, unresolved V genes explain less than half, and the rest is unexplained. Counted in this sample were about 820,000 clones; approximately 92% of them appeared once. More than 20% of the sample rests with the top ten. CD8 naive samples consisted of CD45RO-negative cells that were positively selected for CCR7, yielding a CD45RA+CCR7+ population without TemRA cells. Specimen: naive CD8+ T cells sorted from blood. The sample's cell subset or site label is to be understood as: CD45RA+CCR7+. Receptors originate from a man aged 25 to 40 in good health.

The V gene is TRBV7-8, the J gene TRBJ2-3, with 9 bases matching TRBD2. Germline loops: CDR1 SGHVS, CDR2 FQNEAQ. After removal of 5 bases from V and 1 base from J, the junction contained 7 bases not matched to a gene. This CDR3 comprises 16 residues. The CDR3 protein is CASSVTSGLGTDTQYF. CDR3 coding DNA: TGTGCCAGCAGCGTTACTAGCGGGCTGGGCACAGATACGCAGTATTTT.

The chain uses TRBV27 and TRBJ2-5, with 7 positions matching TRBD2. Germline V gene data show CDR1 as MNHEY and CDR2 as SMNVEV (reference sequence). The CDR3 is 16 residues long. The V segment lost 2 bases and the J segment 5 bases; nucleotides outside the gene matches: 11. The CDR3 sequence is CASSLVQPLGGETQYF. CDR3 nucleotides: TGTGCCAGCAGTTTAGTACAGCCCCTGGGGGGGGAGACCCAGTACTTC.

V is TRBV5-1 and J is TRBJ2-7; TRBD1 aligns across 7 bases. CDR3 size: 15 residues. The junction had 11 bases not matched to a gene; V was cut back by 3 bases and J by 5 bases. The germline V gene encodes CDR1 SGHRS and CDR2 YFSETQ. The CDR3 spells CASSYNPDRVDEQYF. The CDR3 DNA reads TGCGCCAGCAGCTACAACCCCGACAGGGTGGACGAGCAGTACTTC.

The V and J genes are TRBV28 and TRBJ1-1, with D possibly TRBD1 on 5 matching bases. V gave up 6 bases and J gave up 3 bases, with 17 bases separating them. The CDR3 covers 15 residues. The germline V gene has CDR1 MDHEN and CDR2 SYDVKM. The CDR3 coding sequence is TGTGCCAGCAGCTTTAGGTGGGGGAGAGACACTGAAGCTTTCTTT. Protein: CASSFRWGRDTEAFF.

The chain has TRBV27 and TRBJ1-4; D not certain. This CDR3 is 13 amino acids long. Trimming took 9 bases from V and 7 from J, leaving 15 bases between them. Looked up from germline, CDR1 is MNHEY and CDR2 is SMNVEV (reference sequence). The DNA for the CDR3 is TGTGCCAGATCTTCGGGGAAATGTGAAAAACTGTTTTTT. It encodes CARSSGKCEKLFF.

For the CDR3, the DNA is TGTGCCAGCAGCTTAGCTAGGGCTGTTGAAGCTTTCTTT. It codes for CASSLARAVEAFF. V and J are TRBV7-2 and TRBJ1-1; D gene uncertain. This CDR3 has 13 residues. Germline V gene data show CDR1 as SGHTA and CDR2 as FQGNSA. Trimming cost V 0 bases and J 7 bases, with 9 bases left between them.

The chain joins TRBV28 to TRBJ2-7; 7 bases match TRBD1. This CDR3 is 14 amino acids long. J gave up 0 bases and V 9 bases, and 8 bases lay outside the gene matches. Per germline, CDR1 MDHEN and CDR2 SYDVKM. The CDR3 protein is CASEQGKDSYEQYF. The DNA for the CDR3 is TGTGCCAGTGAACAGGGGAAGGACTCCTACGAGCAGTACTTC.

CDR3 residues: CSVIPSGRIQETQYF. The CDR3 nucleotides are TGCAGCGTTATTCCTAGCGGGAGGATCCAAGAGACCCAGTACTTC. The chain joins TRBV29-1 to TRBJ2-5; 11 bases fit TRBD2. Unmatched junction bases numbered 6, after V lost 5 bases and J lost 1 base. This CDR3 is 15 amino acids long. Germline V gene data show CDR1 as SQVTM and CDR2 as ANQGSEA.

This clone came up once. A junction end diverges from the germline sequence, so it may reflect a read error. This sequence joins TRBV7-7 and TRBJ1-1, with a weak D call TRBD1 (6 bases). The CDR3 is made up of 13 amino acids. Germline values: CDR1 SSHAT, CDR2 FNYEAQ (reference sequence). The CDR3: CASSRTENTEAFF. The CDR3 region has the DNA TGTGCTAGCAGCAGGACAGAGAACACTGAAGCTTTCTTT.

This rearrangement joins TRBV2 to TRBJ1-4; 7 bases are shared with TRBD1. This CDR3 is 14 amino acids long. In germline, CDR1 is SNHLY, CDR2 FYNNEI. Unmatched junction bases numbered 4, after V lost 6 bases and J lost 3 bases. CDR3 protein: CASSEGAPNEKLFF. CDR3 in DNA: TGTGCCAGCAGCGAGGGGGCTCCTAATGAAAAACTGTTTTTT.

This sequence joins TRBV7-9 and TRBJ1-2; D remains unclear. Germline assignment: CDR1 SEHNR and CDR2 FQNEAQ (reference sequence). The length of the CDR3 is 14 residues. Trimming left V 5 bases short and J 4 bases short, with 14 bases between. As DNA, the CDR3 is TGTGCCAGCAGCCCAATCCTCGAGACCTATGGCTACACCTTC. Amino acids: CASSPILETYGYTF. The complete variable domain, with remaining parts taken from reference TRBV7-9 and TRBJ1-2, reads DTGVSQNPRHKITKRGQNVTFRCDPISEHNRLYWYRQTLGQGPEFLTYFQNEAQLEKSRLLSDRFSAERPKGSFSTLEIQRTEQGDSAMYLCASSPILETYGYTFGSGTRLTVV.

This clone was counted a single time. The V call is TRBV6-5, the J call TRBJ2-3; 8 bases agree with TRBD2. The length of the CDR3 is 16 residues. V lost 0 bases to trimming and J lost 9 bases; unmatched junction nucleotides: 11. CDR1 MNHEY and CDR2 SVGAGI come from the germline V gene. The CDR3 sequence is CASSYSISGTGRTQYF. In DNA, the CDR3 is TGTGCCAGCAGTTACTCGATTAGCGGGACGGGTCGGACGCAGTATTTT.

The chain joins TRBV27 to TRBJ2-7; 13 bases fit TRBD2. The ends lost 8 bases at V and 3 bases at J; junction bases unmatched: 4. The CDR3 covers 14 residues. The germline CDR1 and CDR2 sequences are MNHEY and SMNVEV (reference sequence). The CDR3 loop reads CASRTSGSFYEQYF. The CDR3 DNA reads TGTGCCAGCCGGACTAGCGGGAGCTTCTACGAGCAGTACTTC.

To note about this clone: The same CDR3 is also encoded by other DNA sequences in this sample. The gene calls are TRBV27 and TRBJ2-7, with no clear D. CDR1 and CDR2 from the germline V gene are MNHEY and SMNVEV (reference sequence). This CDR3 has 11 residues. Trimming stripped 5 bases from V and 4 bases from J, with 6 bases between. As DNA, the CDR3 is TGTGCCAGCAGTCTCTCTTACGAGCAGTACTTC. Translation gives CASSLSYEQYF.

Comment on this clone: The same CDR3 also results from other DNA sequences found in this sample. This chain connects TRBV7-9 to TRBJ2-3, with 7 nucleotides matching TRBD2. The V and J ends lost 5 bases and 1 base, in that order; junction bases with no gene match: 6. This CDR3 region has 15 residues. Germline V gene sequence: CDR1 SEHNR, CDR2 FQNEAQ (reference sequence). CDR3 loop: CASSLLAGGTDTQYF. The CDR3 bases are TGTGCCAGCAGCCTGTTGGCGGGGGGCACAGATACGCAGTATTTT.

This chain joins TRBV27 and TRBJ1-1, with a tentative D call TRBD1 (6 bases). This CDR3 is 14 amino acids long. The V end lost 6 bases, the J end lost 0 bases, and 11 bases lay between the germline ends. Germline lookup yields CDR1 MNHEY and CDR2 SMNVEV (reference sequence). The DNA for the CDR3 is TGTGCCAGCAGCGCAACAGGGATGAACACTGAAGCTTTCTTT. Amino acids: CASSATGMNTEAFF.

This chain links TRBV5-1 with TRBJ2-5, with D hard to call. Trimming removed 0 bases from V and 4 bases from J, with 13 bases in between. CDR3 length equals 15 residues. Germline assignment: CDR1 SGHRS and CDR2 YFSETQ. The CDR3 coding sequence is TGCGCCAGCAGCTTGGGGGTGAATTACAGAGAGACCCAGTACTTC. Its translation is CASSLGVNYRETQYF.